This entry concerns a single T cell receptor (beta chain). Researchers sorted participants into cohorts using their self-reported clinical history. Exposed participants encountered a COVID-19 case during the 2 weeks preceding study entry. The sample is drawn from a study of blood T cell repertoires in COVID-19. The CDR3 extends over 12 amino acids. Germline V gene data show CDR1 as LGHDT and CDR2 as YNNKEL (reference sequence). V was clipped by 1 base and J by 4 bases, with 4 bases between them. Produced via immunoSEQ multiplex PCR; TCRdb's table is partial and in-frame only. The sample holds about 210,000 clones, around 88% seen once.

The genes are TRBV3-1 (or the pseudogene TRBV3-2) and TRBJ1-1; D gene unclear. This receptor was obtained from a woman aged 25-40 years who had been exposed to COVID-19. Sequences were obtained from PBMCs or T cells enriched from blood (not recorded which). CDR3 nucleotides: TGTGCCAGCAGCCAAGTAGCCACTGAAGCTTTCTTT. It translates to CASSQVATEAFF.